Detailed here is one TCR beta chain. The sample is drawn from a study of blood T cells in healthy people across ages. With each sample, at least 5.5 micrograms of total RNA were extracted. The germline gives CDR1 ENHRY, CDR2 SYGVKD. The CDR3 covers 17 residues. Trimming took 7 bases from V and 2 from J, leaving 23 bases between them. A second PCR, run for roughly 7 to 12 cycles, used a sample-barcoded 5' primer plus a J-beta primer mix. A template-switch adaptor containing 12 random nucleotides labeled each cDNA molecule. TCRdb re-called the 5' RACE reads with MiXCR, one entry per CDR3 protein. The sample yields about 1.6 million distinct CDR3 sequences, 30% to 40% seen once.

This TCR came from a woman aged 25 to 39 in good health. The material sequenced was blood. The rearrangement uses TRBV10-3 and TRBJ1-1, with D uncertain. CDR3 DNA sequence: TGTGCCATCACCTTAAATAGGACGGGTTGGAGAAACACTGAAGCTTTCTTT. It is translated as CAITLNRTGWRNTEAFF.